These T cell receptor beta chains were read from a single sample in a study of T cell responses to AZD1222 COVID-19 vaccine. TCRdb's table, derived via immunoSEQ multiplex PCR, lists solely in-frame clones and lacks some. The data contain 150,000 to 180,000 clones, 70% to 90% of them seen just once; the ten biggest clones take up 5.5%. The sequenced sample was peripheral blood, obtained on day 0 of MenACWY control vaccination. These receptor sequences come from an adult in good health. The CDR3 runs from the conserved cysteine through the conserved F or W. Fields, in order: D gene, clone size, J gene, V gene, CDR3 DNA, CDR3 protein. D genes are given only for firm matches. Size is stated for part of the rows, as once, few or many counts, or as a class when the clone is expanded.

NA | NA | TRBJ1-5 | TRBV10-2 | TGCGCCAGCAGTGAGCTTTCGTCAGGGCATCAGCCCCAGCATTTT | CASSELSSGHQPQHF
NA | once | TRBJ1-2 | TRBV5-1 | TGCGCCAGCAGCTTGGGGCTGCAGAAGGGTGGCTACACCTTC | CASSLGLQKGGYTF
NA | NA | TRBJ2-7 | TRBV5-1 | TGCGCCAGCAGCTTGAGTCGGGGCCAGAACTACGAGCAGTACTTC | CASSLSRGQNYEQYF
NA | NA | TRBJ1-1 | TRBV28 | TGTGCCAGCAGTTTATCGGAAGGGCTACGCCTAGAAGCTTTCTTT | CASSLSEGLRLEAFF
NA | NA | TRBJ2-2 | TRBV9 | TGTGCCAGCAGCTCTCCCCCCGAGTGGACCCGCGGGGGCCAAGGCACCGGGGAGCTGTTTTTT | CASSSPPEWTRGGQGTGELFF
TRBD1 | NA | TRBJ1-6 | TRBV9 | TGTGCCATTGAGGACAGGGGGCAGAATAATTCACCCCTCCACTTT | CAIEDRGQNNSPLHF
TRBD1 | NA | TRBJ1-2 | TRBV3-1/TRBV3-2 | TGTGCCAGCAGCCGGACCATCATGAGGACAGGGGATGGGAACTATGGCTACACCTTC | CASSRTIMRTGDGNYGYTF
NA | NA | TRBJ1-3 | TRBV24-1 | TGTGCCACCAGTGATCCGGCAGGATCAAGCTCTGGAAACACCATATATTTT | CATSDPAGSSSGNTIYF
TRBD2 | NA | TRBJ2-7 | TRBV5-4 | TGTGCCAGCAGCCGGGAGGGACTAGCGGGAGTCTCCTACGAGCAGTACTTC | CASSREGLAGVSYEQYF
NA | NA | TRBJ1-6 | TRBV6-6 | TGTGCCAGCACTTTAACAGGGACGAATTCACCCCTCCACTTT | CASTLTGTNSPLHF
NA | NA | TRBJ1-2 | TRBV28 | TGTGCCAGCAGTTCCGGGATTTGGGGCTACACCTTC | CASSSGIWGYTF